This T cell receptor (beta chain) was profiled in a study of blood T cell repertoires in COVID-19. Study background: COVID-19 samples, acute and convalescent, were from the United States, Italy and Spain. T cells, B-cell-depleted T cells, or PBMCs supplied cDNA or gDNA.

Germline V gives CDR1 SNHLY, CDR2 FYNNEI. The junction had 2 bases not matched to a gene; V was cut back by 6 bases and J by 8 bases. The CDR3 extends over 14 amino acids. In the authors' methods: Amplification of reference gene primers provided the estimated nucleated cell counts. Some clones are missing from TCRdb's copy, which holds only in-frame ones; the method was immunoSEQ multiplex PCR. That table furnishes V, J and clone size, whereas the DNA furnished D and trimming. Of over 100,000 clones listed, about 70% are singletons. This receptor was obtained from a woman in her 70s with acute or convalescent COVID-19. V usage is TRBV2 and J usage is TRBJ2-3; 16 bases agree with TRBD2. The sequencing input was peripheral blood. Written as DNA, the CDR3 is TGTGCCAGCAGCGGGACTAGCGGGAGGGGTACGCAGTATTTT. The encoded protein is CASSGTSGRGTQYF.